The next 21 T cell receptor beta chains were all read from a single sample in a study of cytomegalovirus exposure and HLA in healthy donors. This PCR relied on a set of 60 Vbeta primers and 13 Jbeta primers. Assay: immunoSEQ multiplex PCR; the TCRdb copy retains only in-frame clones and omits some. Recorded for this sample: around 140,000 clones. Sample: PBMCs. The receptors come from a woman between 50 and 59 years old in good health and CMV-seronegative.

The chain carries TRBV9 and TRBJ2-7; D is possibly TRBD2 (6 bases). This CDR3 has 14 residues. V lost 7 bases and J 7 bases, leaving 21 bases between the germline ends. From germline, CDR1 is SGDLS and CDR2 YYNGEE. The CDR3 loop is CASAREPESGEQYF. The CDR3 nucleotides are TGTGCCAGCGCCCGGGAACCAGAAAGCGGGGAGCAGTACTTC.

J is TRBJ1-5 and V is TRBV29-1; D may be TRBD1 (5 bases). In germline, CDR1 is SQVTM, CDR2 ANQGSEA. The CDR3 spans 13 residues. V was cut by 0 bases and J by 2 bases, with 5 bases left in between. CDR3 nucleotides: TGCAGCGTTGAAGAGACAGGCAATCAGCCCCAGCATTTT. Its protein product is CSVEETGNQPQHF. Variable domain in full (rest from reference TRBV29-1 and TRBJ1-5): SAVISQKPSRDICQRGTSLTIQCQVDSQVTMMFWYRQQPGQSLTLIATANQGSEATYESGFVIDKFPISRPNLTFSTLTVSNMSPEDSSIYLCSVEETGNQPQHFGDGTRLSIL.

The chain is built from TRBV7-9 and TRBJ2-5; unclear D gene. The V end lost 3 bases, the J end lost 0 bases, and 8 bases lay between the germline ends. Germline CDR1 and CDR2: SEHNR and FQNEAQ (reference sequence). The CDR3 has 14 residues. CDR3 DNA sequence: TGTGCCAGCAGCTTTTTTTTCGACCAAGAGACCCAGTACTTC. This codes for CASSFFFDQETQYF.

The J gene is TRBJ2-7, the V gene TRBV5-4; the match to TRBD1 covers 7 bases. This CDR3 region has 14 residues. Per germline, CDR1 SGHNT and CDR2 YYREEE (reference sequence). The V gene end was trimmed by 2 bases and the J gene end by 6 bases; junction bases not matched to a gene: 8. The CDR3 DNA sequence: TGTGCCAGCAGCTTCGAACAGGGGTTAGGCGAGCAGTACTTC. Translated, it gives CASSFEQGLGEQYF. The variable domain in full, completed from reference TRBV5-4 and TRBJ2-7, reads ETGVTQSPTHLIKTRGQQVTLRCSSQSGHNTVSWYQQALGQGPQFIFQYYREEENGRGNFPPRFSGLQFPNYSSELNVNALELDDSALYLCASSFEQGLGEQYFGPGTRLTVT.

This chain connects TRBV7-9 to TRBJ2-3, with D possibly matching TRBD2 (5 bases). Germline loops: CDR1 SEHNR, CDR2 FQNEAQ (reference sequence). The CDR3 has 16 residues. The ends were cut back, 5 bases at V and 0 bases at J, with 15 bases in the middle. The CDR3 region is CASSIQSGASTDTQYF. CDR3 nucleotides: TGTGCCAGCAGCATCCAAAGCGGAGCTAGCACAGATACGCAGTATTTT.

V gene TRBV5-6 combines with J gene TRBJ2-1, with TRBD1 matching 7 bases. The germline V gene encodes CDR1 SGHDT and CDR2 YYEEEE. This CDR3 is built from 14 residues. With 3 bases clipped from V and 8 bases from J, the junction kept 8 bases outside the gene matches. CDR3 sequence reads: CASSSRQGVYEQFF. The CDR3 region has the DNA TGTGCCAGCAGCTCCCGACAGGGAGTCTATGAGCAGTTCTTC.

This rearrangement joins TRBV29-1 to TRBJ2-3; 7 bases are shared with TRBD1. J lost 4 bases, V lost 4 bases, and 14 bases had no gene match. Germline assignment: CDR1 SQVTM and CDR2 ANQGSEA. The CDR3 has 16 amino acids. In nucleotides, the CDR3 is TGCAGCGTTGTCCCCACAACAGGGGTGGTGGCAGATACGCAGTATTTT. As protein: CSVVPTTGVVADTQYF.

The rearrangement uses TRBV7-8 and TRBJ2-5; 9 nucleotides align to TRBD1. CDR1 and CDR2 from the germline V gene are SGHVS and FQNEAQ. This CDR3 comprises 15 residues. V lost 10 bases to trimming and J lost 4 bases; unmatched junction nucleotides: 13. The CDR3 sequence: CATRPDTGGRETQYF. Here the CDR3 DNA reads TGTGCCACCCGCCCCGACACAGGGGGCAGAGAGACCCAGTACTTC.

V and J are TRBV7-2 and TRBJ2-5; TRBD1 might be the D (5 bases). With the DNA end fitting TRBJ2-7 better, the J assignment may be wrong. This CDR3 comprises 14 residues. Germline V gene lookup returns CDR1 SGHTA and CDR2 FQGNSA. CDR3 amino acids: CASSLDQGTYEQYF. The CDR3 DNA is TGTGCCAGCAGCTTAGACCAGGGTACCTACGAGCAGTACTTC.

The rearrangement links TRBV2 to TRBJ1-6; D might be TRBD1 (5 bases). The CDR3 runs to 14 residues. V lost 8 bases, J lost 9 bases, and 17 bases lay in between. Germline V gives CDR1 SNHLY, CDR2 FYNNEI. CDR3 nucleotides: TGTGCCAGCCCCCGACCGGGGGACGGTTCACCCCTCCACTTT. It specifies CASPRPGDGSPLHF.

CDR3 region: CASSQRERVGEQFF. CDR3 DNA sequence: TGTGCCAGTAGTCAGCGGGAGCGTGTGGGTGAGCAGTTCTTC. The chain carries TRBV19 and TRBJ2-1, with 8 bases lining up with TRBD2. This CDR3 spans 14 amino acids. Germline V CDR1 and CDR2: LNHDA, SQIVND (reference sequence). J gave up 9 bases and V 5 bases, and 9 bases lay outside the gene matches.

The gene calls are TRBV7-2 and TRBJ1-2; D is undetermined. The germline V gene has CDR1 SGHTA and CDR2 FQGNSA. The CDR3 loop spans 17 amino acids. V gave up 1 base and J gave up 4 bases, with 19 bases separating them. The CDR3 coding sequence is TGTGCCAGCAGCTTAGTTAGCGGCGGGGAGGGTGGCTATGGCTACACCTTC. Translated, it gives CASSLVSGGEGGYGYTF. The full variable domain, in which reference TRBV7-2 and TRBJ1-2 provide the parts outside the CDR3, is GAGVSQSPSNKVTEKGKDVELRCDPISGHTALYWYRQSLGQGLEFLIYFQGNSAPDKSGLPSDRFSAERTGGSVSTLTIQRTQQEDSAVYLCASSLVSGGEGGYGYTFGSGTRLTVV.

V usage is TRBV7-9 and J usage is TRBJ2-1, with D possibly matching TRBD1 (6 bases). Trimming removed 4 bases from V and 0 bases from J, with 13 bases in between. The CDR3 length is 16 residues. Germline V lookup: CDR1 SEHNR, CDR2 FQNEAQ (reference sequence). CDR3 coding DNA: TGTGCCAGCAGCTACAGGGAAAGGAGCTCCTACAATGAGCAGTTCTTC. This codes for CASSYRERSSYNEQFF.

This chain joins TRBV10-3 and TRBJ1-6, with 7 bases aligning to TRBD1. Germline CDR1 ENHRY, CDR2 SYGVKD. This CDR3 region has 14 residues. V was pared by 6 bases and J by 10 bases, with 9 bases of the junction left unmatched. The CDR3 bases are TGTGCCATCAGCGATCGACAGGGCAGCTCACCCCTCCACTTT. Residues: CAISDRQGSSPLHF.

The chain links TRBV7-9 to TRBJ1-1; perhaps TRBD1 as D (6 bases). The germline CDR1 and CDR2 sequences are SEHNR and FQNEAQ (reference sequence). The CDR3 is made up of 13 amino acids. Trimming took off 2 bases at V and 3 bases at J, with 7 bases between the two ends. DNA for the CDR3: TGTGCCAGCAGCTTATCAGGGGACACTGAAGCTTTCTTT. It codes for CASSLSGDTEAFF.

The chain carries TRBV29-1 and TRBJ1-1, with D tentatively TRBD1 (6 bases). Germline CDR1 reads SQVTM; CDR2 reads ANQGSEA. This CDR3 is built from 14 residues. V gave up 7 bases and J gave up 1 base, with 16 bases separating them. The CDR3 protein is CSGRRGGPNTEAFF. CDR3 in DNA: TGCAGCGGAAGGAGAGGGGGACCGAACACTGAAGCTTTCTTT. The full variable domain, in which reference TRBV29-1 and TRBJ1-1 provide the parts outside the CDR3, is SAVISQKPSRDICQRGTSLTIQCQVDSQVTMMFWYRQQPGQSLTLIATANQGSEATYESGFVIDKFPISRPNLTFSTLTVSNMSPEDSSIYLCSGRRGGPNTEAFFGQGTRLTVV.

The CDR3 is CASSLVSPVGTAKETQYF. The CDR3, as DNA: TGTGCCAGCAGCTTAGTATCACCGGTCGGGACAGCAAAAGAGACCCAGTACTTC. The J gene is TRBJ2-5, the V gene TRBV11-2; 7 bases map to TRBD1. The junction had 14 bases not matched to a gene; V was cut back by 1 base and J by 3 bases. This CDR3 region has 18 residues. Germline V CDR1 and CDR2: SGHAT, FQNNGV.

The V gene is TRBV5-4, the J gene TRBJ2-2; 12 bases line up with TRBD2. V gave up 4 bases and J gave up 10 bases; unmatched junction bases: 8. CDR3 length: 15 amino acids. Germline V CDR1 and CDR2: SGHNT, YYREEE (reference sequence). CDR3 amino acids: CASSLRLAGEEELFF. The CDR3 coding sequence is TGTGCCAGCAGCCTTAGACTAGCGGGAGAGGAGGAGCTGTTTTTT.

The genes are TRBV5-1 and TRBJ2-7, with 7 bases that match TRBD1. Germline assignment: CDR1 SGHRS and CDR2 YFSETQ. With V trimmed by 4 bases and J by 3 bases, 7 bases remained unmatched. The CDR3 has 14 residues. Written as DNA, the CDR3 is TGCGCCAGCAGCAATCCGACAGGGAACTACGAGCAGTACTTC. Amino acid sequence: CASSNPTGNYEQYF.

The CDR3 region has the DNA TGTGCCAGCAGCTTGGGGGGTGGCGGGGTTGGCGGGCAGCCCCAGCATTTT. Protein product: CASSLGGGGVGGQPQHF. V gene TRBV5-6 combines with J gene TRBJ1-5; D is ambiguous. This CDR3 contains 17 residues. Trimming took off 0 bases at V and 7 bases at J, with 20 bases between the two ends. Germline CDR1 reads SGHDT; CDR2 reads YYEEEE.

This chain uses TRBV28 with TRBJ1-1, with a tentative D call TRBD1 (5 bases). Trimming shortened V by 5 bases and J by 5 bases, and 9 bases separated the two germline ends. From germline, CDR1 is MDHEN and CDR2 SYDVKM. The CDR3 runs 12 residues. This chain's CDR3 is CASSHGGTEAFF. The DNA of the CDR3 is TGTGCCAGCAGTCATGGGGGGACTGAAGCTTTCTTT.